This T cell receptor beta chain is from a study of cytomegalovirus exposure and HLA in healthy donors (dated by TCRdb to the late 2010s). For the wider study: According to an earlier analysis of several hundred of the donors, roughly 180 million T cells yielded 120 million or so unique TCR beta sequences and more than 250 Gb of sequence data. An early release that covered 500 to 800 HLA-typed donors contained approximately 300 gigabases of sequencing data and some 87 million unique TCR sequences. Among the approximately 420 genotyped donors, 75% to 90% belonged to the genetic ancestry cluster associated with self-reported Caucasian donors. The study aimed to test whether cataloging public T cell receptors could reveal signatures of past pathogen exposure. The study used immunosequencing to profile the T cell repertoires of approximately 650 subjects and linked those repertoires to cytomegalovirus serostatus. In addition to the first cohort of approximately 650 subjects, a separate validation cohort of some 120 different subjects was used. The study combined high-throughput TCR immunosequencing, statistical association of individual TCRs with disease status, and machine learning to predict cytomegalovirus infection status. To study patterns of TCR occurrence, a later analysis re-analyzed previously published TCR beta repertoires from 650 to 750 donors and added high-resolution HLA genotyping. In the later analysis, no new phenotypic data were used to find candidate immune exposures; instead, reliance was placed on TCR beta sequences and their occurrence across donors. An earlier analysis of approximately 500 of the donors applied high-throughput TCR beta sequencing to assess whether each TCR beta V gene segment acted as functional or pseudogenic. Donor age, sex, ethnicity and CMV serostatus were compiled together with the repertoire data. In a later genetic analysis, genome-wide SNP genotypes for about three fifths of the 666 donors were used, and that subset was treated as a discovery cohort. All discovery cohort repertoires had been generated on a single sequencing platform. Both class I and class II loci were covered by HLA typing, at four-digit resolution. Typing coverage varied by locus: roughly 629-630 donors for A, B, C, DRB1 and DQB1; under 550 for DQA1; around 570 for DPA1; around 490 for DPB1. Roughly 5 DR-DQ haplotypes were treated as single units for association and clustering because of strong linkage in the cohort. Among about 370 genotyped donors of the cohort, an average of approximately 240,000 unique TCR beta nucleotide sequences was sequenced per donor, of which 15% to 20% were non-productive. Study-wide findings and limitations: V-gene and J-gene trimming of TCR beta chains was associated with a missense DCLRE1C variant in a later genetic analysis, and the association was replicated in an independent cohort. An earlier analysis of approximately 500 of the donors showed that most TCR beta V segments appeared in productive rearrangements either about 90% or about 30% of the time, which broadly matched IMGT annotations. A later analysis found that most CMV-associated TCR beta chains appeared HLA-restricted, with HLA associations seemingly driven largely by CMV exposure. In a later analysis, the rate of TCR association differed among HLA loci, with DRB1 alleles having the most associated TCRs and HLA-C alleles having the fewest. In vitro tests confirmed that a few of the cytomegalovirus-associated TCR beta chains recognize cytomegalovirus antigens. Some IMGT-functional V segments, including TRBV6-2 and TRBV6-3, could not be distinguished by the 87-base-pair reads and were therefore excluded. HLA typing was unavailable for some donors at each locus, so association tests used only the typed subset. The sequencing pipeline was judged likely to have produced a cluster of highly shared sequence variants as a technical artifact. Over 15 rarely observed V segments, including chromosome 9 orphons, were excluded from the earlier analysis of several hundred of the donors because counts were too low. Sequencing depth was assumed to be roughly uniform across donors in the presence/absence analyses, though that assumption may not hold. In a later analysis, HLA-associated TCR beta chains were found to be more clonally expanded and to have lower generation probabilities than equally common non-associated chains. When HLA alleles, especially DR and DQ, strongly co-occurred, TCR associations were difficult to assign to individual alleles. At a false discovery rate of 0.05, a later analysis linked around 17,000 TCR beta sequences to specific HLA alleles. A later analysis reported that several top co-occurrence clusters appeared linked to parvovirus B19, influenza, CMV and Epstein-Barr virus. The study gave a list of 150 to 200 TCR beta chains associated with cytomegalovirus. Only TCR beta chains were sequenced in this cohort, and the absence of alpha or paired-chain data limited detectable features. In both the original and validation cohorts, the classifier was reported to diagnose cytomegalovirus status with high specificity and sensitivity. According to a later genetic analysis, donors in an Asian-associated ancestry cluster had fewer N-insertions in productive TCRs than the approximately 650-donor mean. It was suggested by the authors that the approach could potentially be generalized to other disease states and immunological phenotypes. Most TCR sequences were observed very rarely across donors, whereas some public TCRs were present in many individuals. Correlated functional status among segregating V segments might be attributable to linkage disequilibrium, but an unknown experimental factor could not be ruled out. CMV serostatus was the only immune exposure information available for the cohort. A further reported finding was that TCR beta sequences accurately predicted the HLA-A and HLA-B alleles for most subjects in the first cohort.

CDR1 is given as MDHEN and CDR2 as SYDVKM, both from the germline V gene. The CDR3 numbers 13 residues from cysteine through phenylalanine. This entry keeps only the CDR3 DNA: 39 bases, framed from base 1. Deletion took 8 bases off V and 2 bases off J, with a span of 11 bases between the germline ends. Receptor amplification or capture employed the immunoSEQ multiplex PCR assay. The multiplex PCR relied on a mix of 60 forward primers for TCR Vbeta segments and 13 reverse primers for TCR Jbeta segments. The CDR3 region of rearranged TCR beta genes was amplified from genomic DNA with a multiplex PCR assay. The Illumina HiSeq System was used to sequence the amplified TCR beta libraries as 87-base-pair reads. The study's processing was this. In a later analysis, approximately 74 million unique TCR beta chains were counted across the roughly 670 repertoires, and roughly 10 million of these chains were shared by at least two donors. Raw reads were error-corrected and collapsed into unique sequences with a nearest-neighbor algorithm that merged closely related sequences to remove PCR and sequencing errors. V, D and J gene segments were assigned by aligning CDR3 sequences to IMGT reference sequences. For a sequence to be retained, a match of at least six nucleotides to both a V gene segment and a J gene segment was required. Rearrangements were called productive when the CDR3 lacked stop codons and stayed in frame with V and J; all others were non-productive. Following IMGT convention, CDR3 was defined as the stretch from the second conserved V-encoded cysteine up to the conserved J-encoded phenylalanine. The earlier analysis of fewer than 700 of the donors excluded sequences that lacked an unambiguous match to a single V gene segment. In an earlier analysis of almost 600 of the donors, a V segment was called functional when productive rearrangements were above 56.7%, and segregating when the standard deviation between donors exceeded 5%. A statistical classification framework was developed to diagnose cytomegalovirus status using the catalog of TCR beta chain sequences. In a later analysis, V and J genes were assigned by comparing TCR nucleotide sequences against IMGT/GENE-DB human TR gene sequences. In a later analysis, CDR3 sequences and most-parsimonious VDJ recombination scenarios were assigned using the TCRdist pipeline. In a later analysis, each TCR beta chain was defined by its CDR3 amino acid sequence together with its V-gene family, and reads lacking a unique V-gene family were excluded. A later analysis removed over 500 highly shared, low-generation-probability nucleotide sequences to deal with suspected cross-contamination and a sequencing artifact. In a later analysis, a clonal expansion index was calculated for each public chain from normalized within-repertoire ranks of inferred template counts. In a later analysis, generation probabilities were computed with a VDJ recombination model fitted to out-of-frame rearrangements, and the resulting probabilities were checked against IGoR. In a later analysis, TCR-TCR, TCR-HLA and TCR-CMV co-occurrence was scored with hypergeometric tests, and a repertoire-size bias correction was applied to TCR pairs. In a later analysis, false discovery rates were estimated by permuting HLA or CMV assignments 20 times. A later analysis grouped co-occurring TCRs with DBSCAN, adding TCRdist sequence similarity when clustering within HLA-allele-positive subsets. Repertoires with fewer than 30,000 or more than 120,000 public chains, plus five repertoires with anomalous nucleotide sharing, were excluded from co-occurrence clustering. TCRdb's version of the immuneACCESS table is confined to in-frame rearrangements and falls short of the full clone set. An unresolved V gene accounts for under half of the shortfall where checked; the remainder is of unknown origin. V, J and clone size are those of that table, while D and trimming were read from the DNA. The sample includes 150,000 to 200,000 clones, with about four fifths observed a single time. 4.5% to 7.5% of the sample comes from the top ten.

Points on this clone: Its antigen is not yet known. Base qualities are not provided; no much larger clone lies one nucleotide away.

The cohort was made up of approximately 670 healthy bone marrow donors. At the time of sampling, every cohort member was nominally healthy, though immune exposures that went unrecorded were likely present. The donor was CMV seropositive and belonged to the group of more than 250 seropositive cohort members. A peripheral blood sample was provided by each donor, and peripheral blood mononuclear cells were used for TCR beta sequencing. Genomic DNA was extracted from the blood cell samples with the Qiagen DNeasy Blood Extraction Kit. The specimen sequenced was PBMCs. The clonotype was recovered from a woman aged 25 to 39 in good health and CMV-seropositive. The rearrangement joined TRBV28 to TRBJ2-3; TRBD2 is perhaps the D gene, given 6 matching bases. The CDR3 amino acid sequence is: CASREWVTDTQYF. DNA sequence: TGTGCCAGCCGGGAGTGGGTCACAGATACGCAGTATTTT. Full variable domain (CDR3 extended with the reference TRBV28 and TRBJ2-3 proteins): DVKVTQSSRYLVKRTGEKVFLECVQDMDHENMFWYRQDPGLGLRLIYFSYDVKMKEKGDIPEGYSVSREKKERFSLILESASTNQTSMYLCASREWVTDTQYFGPGTRLTVL.